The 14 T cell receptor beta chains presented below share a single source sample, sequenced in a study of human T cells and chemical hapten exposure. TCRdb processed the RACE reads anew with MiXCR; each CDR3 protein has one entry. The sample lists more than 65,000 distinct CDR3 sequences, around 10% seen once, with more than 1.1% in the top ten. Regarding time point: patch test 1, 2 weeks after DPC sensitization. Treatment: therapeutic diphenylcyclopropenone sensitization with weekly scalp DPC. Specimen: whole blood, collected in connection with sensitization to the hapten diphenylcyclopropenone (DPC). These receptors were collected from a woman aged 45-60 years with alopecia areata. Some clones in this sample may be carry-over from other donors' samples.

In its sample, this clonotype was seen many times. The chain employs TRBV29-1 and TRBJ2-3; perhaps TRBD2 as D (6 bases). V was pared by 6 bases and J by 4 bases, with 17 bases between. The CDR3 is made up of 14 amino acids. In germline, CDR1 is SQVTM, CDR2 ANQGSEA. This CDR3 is CSVGRGVGSDTQYF. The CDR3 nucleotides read TGCAGCGTCGGGCGGGGAGTGGGTTCAGATACGCAGTATTTT.

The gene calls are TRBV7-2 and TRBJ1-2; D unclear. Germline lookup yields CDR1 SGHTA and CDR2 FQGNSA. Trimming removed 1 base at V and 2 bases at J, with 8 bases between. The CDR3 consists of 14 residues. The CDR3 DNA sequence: TGTGCCAGCAGCTTAGAGGGCAGGAACTATGGCTACACCTTC. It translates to CASSLEGRNYGYTF.

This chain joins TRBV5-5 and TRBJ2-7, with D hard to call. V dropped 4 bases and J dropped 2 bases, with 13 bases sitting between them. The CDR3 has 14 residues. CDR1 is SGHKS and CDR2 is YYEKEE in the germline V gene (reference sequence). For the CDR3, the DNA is TGTGCCAGCAGCCCGGACGTTCCCGCCTACGAGCAGTACTTC. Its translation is CASSPDVPAYEQYF.

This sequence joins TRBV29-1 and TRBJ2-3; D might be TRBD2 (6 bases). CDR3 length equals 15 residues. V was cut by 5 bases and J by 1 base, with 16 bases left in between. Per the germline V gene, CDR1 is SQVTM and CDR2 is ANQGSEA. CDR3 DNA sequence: TGCAGCGTTCCGAGGCCGGGACTTGGCACAGATACGCAGTATTTT. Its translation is CSVPRPGLGTDTQYF.

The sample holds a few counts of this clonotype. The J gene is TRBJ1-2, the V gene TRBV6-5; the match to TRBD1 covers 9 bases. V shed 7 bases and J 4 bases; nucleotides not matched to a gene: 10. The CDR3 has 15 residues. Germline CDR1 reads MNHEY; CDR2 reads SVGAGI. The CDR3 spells CASTLSGTGSYGYTF. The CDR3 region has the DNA TGTGCCAGCACTCTCTCGGGGACAGGGAGCTATGGCTACACCTTC.

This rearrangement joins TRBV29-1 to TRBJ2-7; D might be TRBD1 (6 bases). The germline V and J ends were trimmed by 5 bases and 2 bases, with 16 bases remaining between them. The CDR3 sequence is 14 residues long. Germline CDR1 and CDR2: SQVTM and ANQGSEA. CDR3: CSVSGQLGTYEQYF. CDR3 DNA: TGCAGCGTTTCCGGACAGTTGGGAACCTACGAGCAGTACTTC.

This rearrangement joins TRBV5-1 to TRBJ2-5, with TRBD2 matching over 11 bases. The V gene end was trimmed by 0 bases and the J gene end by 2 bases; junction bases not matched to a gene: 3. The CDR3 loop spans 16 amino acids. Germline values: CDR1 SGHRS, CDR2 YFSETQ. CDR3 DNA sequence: TGCGCCAGCAGCTTGGAGTTAGCGGGAGGGCAAGAGACCCAGTACTTC. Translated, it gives CASSLELAGGQETQYF.

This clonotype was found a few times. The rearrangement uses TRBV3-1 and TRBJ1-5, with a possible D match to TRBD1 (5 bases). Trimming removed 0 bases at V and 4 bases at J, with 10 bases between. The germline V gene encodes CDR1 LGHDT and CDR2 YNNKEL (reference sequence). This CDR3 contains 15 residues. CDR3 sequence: CASSQDGRENQPQHF. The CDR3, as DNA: TGTGCCAGCAGCCAAGATGGCAGGGAAAATCAGCCCCAGCATTTT.

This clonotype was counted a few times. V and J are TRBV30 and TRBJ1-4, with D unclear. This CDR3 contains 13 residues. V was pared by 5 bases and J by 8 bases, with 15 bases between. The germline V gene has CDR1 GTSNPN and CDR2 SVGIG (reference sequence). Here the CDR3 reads CAWGPGHLEKLFF. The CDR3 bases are TGTGCCTGGGGACCGGGCCACCTGGAAAAACTGTTTTTT.

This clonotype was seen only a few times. The CDR3 region is CASSFPHKGTYTGELFF. CDR3 bases: TGTGCCAGCAGCTTCCCCCATAAGGGGACTTACACCGGGGAGCTGTTTTTT. The chain recombines TRBV11-2 with TRBJ2-2; D might be TRBD2 (6 bases). V lost 3 bases to trimming and J lost 3 bases, with 17 bases between them. Germline CDR1 SGHAT, CDR2 FQNNGV. This CDR3 has 17 amino acids.

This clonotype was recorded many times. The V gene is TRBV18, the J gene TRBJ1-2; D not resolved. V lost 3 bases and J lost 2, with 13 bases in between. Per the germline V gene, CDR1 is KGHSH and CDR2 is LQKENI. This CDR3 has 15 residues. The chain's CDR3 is CASSPEGPANYGYTF. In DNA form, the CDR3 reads TGTGCCAGCTCACCTGAAGGGCCCGCGAACTATGGCTACACCTTC.

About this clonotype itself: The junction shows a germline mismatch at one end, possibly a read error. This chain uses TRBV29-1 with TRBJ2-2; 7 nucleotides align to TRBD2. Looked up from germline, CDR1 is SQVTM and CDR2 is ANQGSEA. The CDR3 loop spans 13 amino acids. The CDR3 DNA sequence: TGCAGCGGGAGTAGGGACTACACTGGGGAGCTGTTTTTT. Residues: CSGSRDYTGELFF.

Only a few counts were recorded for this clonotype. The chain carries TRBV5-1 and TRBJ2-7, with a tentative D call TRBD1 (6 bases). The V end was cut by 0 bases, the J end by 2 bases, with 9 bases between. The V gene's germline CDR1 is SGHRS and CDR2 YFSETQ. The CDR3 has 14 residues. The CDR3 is CASSLAQGAYEQYF. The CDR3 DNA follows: TGCGCCAGCAGCTTGGCACAGGGTGCCTACGAGCAGTACTTC. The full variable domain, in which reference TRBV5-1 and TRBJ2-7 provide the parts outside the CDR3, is KAGVTQTPRYLIKTRGQQVTLSCSPISGHRSVSWYQQTPGQGLQFLFEYFSETQRNKGNFPGRFSGRQFSNSRSEMNVSTLELGDSALYLCASSLAQGAYEQYFGPGTRLTVT.

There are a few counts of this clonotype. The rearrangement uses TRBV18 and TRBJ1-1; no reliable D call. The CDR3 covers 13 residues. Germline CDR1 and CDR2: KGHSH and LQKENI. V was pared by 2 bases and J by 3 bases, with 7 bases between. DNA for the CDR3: TGTGCCAGCTCACCAAGTCGAGACACTGAAGCTTTCTTT. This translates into CASSPSRDTEAFF.